The 12 T cell receptor beta chains presented below share a single source sample, sequenced in a study of T cell responses to AZD1222 COVID-19 vaccine. Assay used: immunoSEQ multiplex PCR; TCRdb lists only in-frame clones, some missing. Here the sample spans about 140,000 clones, roughly 90% being singletons. Specimen: peripheral blood, collected on day 0 of AZD1222 vaccination. These receptors were collected from an adult in good health.

V gene TRBV5-1 combines with J gene TRBJ1-1, with TRBD1 matching over 7 bases. Germline trimming cut 3 bases from V and 1 base from J; bases unmatched to any gene: 3. The CDR3 sequence is 14 residues long. Germline V lookup: CDR1 SGHRS, CDR2 YFSETQ. The CDR3 region has the DNA TGCGCCAGCAGCTCCCGACAGGGGAACACTGAAGCTTTCTTT. Translating gives CASSSRQGNTEAFF.

This chain links TRBV4-2 with TRBJ1-2; 8 bases agree with TRBD1. Germline assignment: CDR1 LGHNA and CDR2 YNFKEQ. The CDR3 runs 13 residues. J lost 13 bases, V lost 2 bases, and 9 bases had no gene match. The CDR3 spells CASSQPDRVGITF. The CDR3 nucleotides read TGTGCCAGCAGCCAACCGGACAGGGTCGGAATCACCTTC.

Worth noting for this clone: The same CDR3 also results from other DNA sequences found in this sample. This rearrangement joins TRBV4-1 to TRBJ2-7; D remains ambiguous. The V end lost 0 bases, the J end lost 1 base, and 7 bases lay between the germline ends. The CDR3 contains 14 residues. Germline CDR1 and CDR2: MGHRA and YSYEKL. CDR3 in DNA: TGCGCCAGCAGCCAAGATTTAGGTTCCTACGAGCAGTACTTC. Translated: CASSQDLGSYEQYF.

The chain carries TRBV18 and TRBJ1-1; D perhaps matches TRBD1 (6 bases). V dropped 2 bases and J dropped 4 bases, with 14 bases sitting between them. Germline V gene data show CDR1 as KGHSH and CDR2 as LQKENI. The CDR3 sequence is 15 residues long. The CDR3 protein is CASSPSQQGSTEAFF. DNA for the CDR3: TGTGCCAGCTCACCAAGTCAACAGGGAAGCACTGAAGCTTTCTTT.

The rearrangement links TRBV7-9 to TRBJ2-5; 9 bases map to TRBD1. The CDR3 loop spans 14 amino acids. The V gene's germline CDR1 is SEHNR and CDR2 FQNEAQ (reference sequence). Trimming took 6 bases from V and 3 from J; bases not matched to a gene: 5. The CDR3 DNA sequence: TGTGCCAGCAGGACCCGGACAGGGGAAGAGACCCAGTACTTC. It encodes CASRTRTGEETQYF.

This rearrangement joins TRBV11-2 to TRBJ2-5; possible D gene TRBD2, 6 bases. The CDR3 totals 14 residues. V lost 7 bases to trimming and J lost 1 base, with 13 bases between them. CDR1 is SGHAT, CDR2 FQNNGV, per germline. This CDR3 is CASTPGRGQETQYF. CDR3 coding DNA: TGTGCCAGCACCCCCGGGAGAGGCCAAGAGACCCAGTACTTC.

The chain employs TRBV6-5 and TRBJ1-3; D is unclear. The CDR3 is 14 amino acids. V was trimmed by 0 bases and J by 4 bases, leaving 7 bases between them. Germline V CDR1 and CDR2: MNHEY, SVGAGI. The CDR3 DNA is TGTGCCAGCAGTTACTCCGCGCAGGGAAACACCATATATTTT. Translation gives CASSYSAQGNTIYF.

The chain employs TRBV4-2 and TRBJ2-7, with TRBD1 identical over 9 bases. With 0 bases clipped from V and 7 bases from J, the junction kept 7 bases outside the gene matches. The CDR3 spans 15 residues. CDR1 is LGHNA and CDR2 is YNFKEQ in the germline V gene. DNA for the CDR3: TGTGCCAGCAGCCAAGAGTCTAACAGGGGGCGTGAGCAGTACTTC. Amino acids: CASSQESNRGREQYF.

This clone was detected a few times. The rearrangement uses TRBV5-3 and TRBJ1-2; D is perhaps TRBD1 (5 bases). TRBV5-3 qualifies as an ORF whose function is uncertain. V lost 0 bases and J 2 bases, leaving 11 bases between the germline ends. This CDR3 contains 15 residues. CDR3 sequence: CARSLGGSLNYGYTF. The CDR3 DNA reads as TGTGCCAGAAGCTTGGGGGGGTCCCTAAACTATGGCTACACCTTC.

The genes are TRBV4-1 and TRBJ2-3; the match to TRBD2 covers 8 bases. The CDR3 consists of 16 residues. Trimming cost V 3 bases and J 2 bases; bases outside gene matches: 7. The germline gives CDR1 MGHRA, CDR2 YSYEKL. The CDR3 nucleotides are TGCGCCAGCAGCCAGCCGACTAGCGTCTCCACAGATACGCAGTATTTT. Translated: CASSQPTSVSTDTQYF.

V gene TRBV6-4 combines with J gene TRBJ1-6, with 7 bases matching TRBD1. The junction had 5 bases not matched to a gene; V was cut back by 10 bases and J by 5 bases. The CDR3 loop spans 13 amino acids. Germline V gives CDR1 MRHNA, CDR2 SNTAGT. CDR3 bases: TGTGCCAACGCGGACAGGCATAATTCACCCCTCCACTTT. Translated, it gives CANADRHNSPLHF.

V is TRBV25-1 and J is TRBJ1-1; D ambiguous. With 3 bases removed from V and 5 bases from J, the gap between germline ends came to 7 bases. The CDR3 is 12 amino acids. Germline V lookup: CDR1 MGHDK, CDR2 SYGVNS. DNA for the CDR3: TGTGCCAGCAGTGAGGACCGGACTGAAGCTTTCTTT. The encoded protein is CASSEDRTEAFF.